This passage covers 21 T cell receptor beta chains from one sample sequenced in a study of cytomegalovirus exposure and HLA in healthy donors. The PCR employed 60 Vbeta primers together with 13 Jbeta primers. Sequencing used immunoSEQ multiplex PCR; TCRdb keeps in-frame clones, though not all of them. This sample carries approximately 110,000 clones, with less than 4.5% going to the ten biggest clones. The sample was PBMCs. These receptors were taken from a man between 25 and 39 years old in good health and CMV-seronegative.

This chain joins TRBV6-5 and TRBJ1-5; tentative D call: TRBD1 (5 bases). The CDR3 covers 14 residues. Germline-derived CDR1 and CDR2 are MNHEY and SVGAGI. With 4 bases removed from V and 4 bases from J, the gap between germline ends came to 11 bases. The CDR3 protein is CASSLGLLNQPQHF. The CDR3 DNA sequence: TGTGCCAGCAGTTTGGGACTGTTAAATCAGCCCCAGCATTTT.

The chain combines TRBV19 with TRBJ1-1; 7 bases are a match to TRBD1. Germline V gene lookup returns CDR1 LNHDA and CDR2 SQIVND (reference sequence). The CDR3 has 15 residues. The trim removed 5 bases at V and 2 bases at J, leaving 8 bases unmatched. CDR3 coding DNA: TGTGCCAGTAGTCCTCTCGACAGGGTAAACACTGAAGCTTTCTTT. Its translation is CASSPLDRVNTEAFF.

The V and J genes are TRBV7-9 and TRBJ2-7, with D possibly TRBD1 on 6 matching bases. The CDR3 extends over 15 amino acids. Germline CDR1 SEHNR, CDR2 FQNEAQ (reference sequence). V was shortened by 7 bases and J by 2 bases, with 18 bases between the two germline ends. The CDR3 spells CASTKPSQGPYEQYF. CDR3 DNA: TGTGCCAGCACCAAACCGTCACAGGGTCCCTACGAGCAGTACTTC. The variable domain in full, with the rest retrieved from reference TRBV7-9 and TRBJ2-7, is DTGVSQNPRHKITKRGQNVTFRCDPISEHNRLYWYRQTLGQGPEFLTYFQNEAQLEKSRLLSDRFSAERPKGSFSTLEIQRTEQGDSAMYLCASTKPSQGPYEQYFGPGTRLTVT.

This sequence joins TRBV4-3 and TRBJ2-3; tentative D call: TRBD2 (6 bases). With 4 bases removed from V and 1 base from J, the gap between germline ends came to 9 bases. Germline V CDR1 and CDR2: LGHNA, YSLEER. The CDR3 extends over 14 amino acids. CDR3 region: CASSRGEGTDTQYF. CDR3 nucleotides: TGCGCCAGCAGCCGGGGGGAGGGCACAGATACGCAGTATTTT.

The chain employs TRBV7-9 and TRBJ2-7; D gene uncertain. This CDR3 contains 12 residues. Germline CDR1 and CDR2: SEHNR and FQNEAQ (reference sequence). Trimming pared 2 bases from V and 2 bases from J, leaving 4 bases between. The CDR3 here is CASSLTPYEQYF. The CDR3 region has the DNA TGTGCCAGCAGCTTAACTCCCTACGAGCAGTACTTC.

The J gene is TRBJ2-4, the V gene TRBV7-8, with 7 nucleotides matching TRBD2. Germline CDR1 SGHVS, CDR2 FQNEAQ. Trimming cost V 3 bases and J 7 bases; bases outside gene matches: 6. This CDR3 is built from 14 residues. CDR3 residues: CASSFGGGGNIQYF. The CDR3 DNA reads as TGTGCCAGCAGCTTTGGCGGGGGAGGGAACATTCAGTACTTC.

This chain joins TRBV19 and TRBJ1-4; a weak D match, TRBD1 (5 bases). Germline V gives CDR1 LNHDA, CDR2 SQIVND (reference sequence). Trimming shortened V by 7 bases and J by 4 bases, and 16 bases separated the two germline ends. CDR3 length: 15 amino acids. The CDR3 nucleotides are TGTGCCAGTACCCCCAGGGCGGAATATAATGAAAAACTGTTTTTT. Its protein is CASTPRAEYNEKLFF.

V usage is TRBV27 and J usage is TRBJ1-6, with TRBD1 matching 9 bases. Germline values: CDR1 MNHEY, CDR2 SMNVEV (reference sequence). The junction had 7 bases not matched to a gene; V was cut back by 6 bases and J by 10 bases. This CDR3 spans 14 amino acids. The CDR3 DNA reads TGTGCCAGCAGCCGACAGGGGGAGTACTCACCCCTCCACTTT. Amino acid sequence: CASSRQGEYSPLHF.

The gene calls are TRBV18 and TRBJ1-4, with a possible D match to TRBD1 (6 bases). The length of the CDR3 is 17 residues. CDR1 is KGHSH, CDR2 LQKENI, per germline. Trimming took 2 bases from V and 5 from J, leaving 18 bases between them. The CDR3: CASSPGGGSLYNEKLFF. CDR3 sequence (DNA): TGTGCCAGCTCACCAGGGGGCGGGAGCCTGTACAATGAAAAACTGTTTTTT. The full variable domain, in which reference TRBV18 and TRBJ1-4 provide the parts outside the CDR3, is NAGVMQNPRHLVRRRGQEARLRCSPMKGHSHVYWYRQLPEEGLKFMVYLQKENIIDESGMPKERFSAEFPKEGPSILRIQQVVRGDSAAYFCASSPGGGSLYNEKLFFGSGTQLSVL.

The chain is built from TRBV19 and TRBJ1-3; 7 bases map to TRBD1. The CDR3 runs to 16 residues. Trimming took 7 bases from V and 3 from J; bases not matched to a gene: 12. CDR1 LNHDA and CDR2 SQIVND come from the germline V gene (reference sequence). The DNA of the CDR3 is TGTGCCAGTACCAAGACAGGGAATGTGCGTGGAAACACCATATATTTT. It specifies CASTKTGNVRGNTIYF.

V is TRBV10-3 and J is TRBJ2-7, with 8 nucleotides matching TRBD1. In germline, CDR1 is ENHRY, CDR2 SYGVKD. V lost 10 bases to trimming and J lost 9 bases; unmatched junction nucleotides: 14. The CDR3 runs 13 residues. CDR3 sequence reads: CASVGQGSNAQYF. Written as DNA, the CDR3 is TGTGCCAGCGTTGGACAGGGTTCCAACGCGCAGTACTTC.

The chain is built from TRBV6-1 and TRBJ2-2, with a possible D match to TRBD2 (7 bases). Per the germline V gene, CDR1 is MNHNS and CDR2 is SASEGT. The CDR3 has 15 residues. The CDR3 protein is CVISLGGPNTGELFF. CDR3 DNA sequence: TGTGTCATAAGCCTCGGGGGGCCGAACACCGGGGAGCTGTTTTTT.

The chain couples TRBV11-2 to TRBJ1-4; D gene uncertain. V lost 0 bases and J 7 bases, leaving 12 bases between the germline ends. Per the germline V gene, CDR1 is SGHAT and CDR2 is FQNNGV. The CDR3 length is 15 residues. The CDR3 reads CASSLEEGYGEKLFF. CDR3 nucleotide sequence: TGTGCCAGCAGCTTAGAAGAGGGCTACGGTGAAAAACTGTTTTTT.

This chain links TRBV4-1 with TRBJ2-5; 9 nucleotides line up with TRBD2. Germline CDR1 MGHRA, CDR2 YSYEKL. Trimming cost V 1 base and J 4 bases; bases outside gene matches: 13. The CDR3 sequence is 18 residues long. The CDR3 is CASSQGLGGGAGGETQYF. The CDR3 DNA reads TGCGCCAGCAGCCAAGGGCTGGGCGGGGGGGCCGGAGGAGAGACCCAGTACTTC.

This chain uses TRBV7-2 with TRBJ2-7; tentatively, D is TRBD2 (6 bases). The CDR3 is 14 amino acids. Germline V gives CDR1 SGHTA, CDR2 FQGNSA. Between the trimmed V and J ends, which lost 5 bases and 2 bases, there was a span of 13 bases. The CDR3 loop is CASSPWGGTYEQYF. Here the CDR3 DNA reads TGTGCCAGCAGCCCCTGGGGAGGCACCTACGAGCAGTACTTC.

J is TRBJ2-7 and V is TRBV11-2, with 12 bases aligning to TRBD1. V lost 1 base to trimming and J lost 4 bases; unmatched junction nucleotides: 5. This CDR3 spans 16 amino acids. Per the germline V gene, CDR1 is SGHAT and CDR2 is FQNNGV. CDR3 sequence (DNA): TGTGCCAGCAGCTTAGGCGGGACAGGGGGCACTTACGAGCAGTACTTC. Translating it yields CASSLGGTGGTYEQYF.

The gene calls are TRBV7-2 and TRBJ2-2, with TRBD1 identical over 11 bases. J gave up 4 bases and V 4 bases, and 2 bases lay outside the gene matches. This CDR3 comprises 15 residues. Germline CDR1 SGHTA, CDR2 FQGNSA. CDR3 loop: CASSSGTGGTGELFF. The CDR3 DNA is TGTGCCAGCAGCTCCGGGACAGGGGGCACCGGGGAGCTGTTTTTT.

The chain is built from TRBV5-4 and TRBJ2-1; 9 bases agree with TRBD1. The germline CDR1 and CDR2 sequences are SGHNT and YYREEE (reference sequence). The CDR3 covers 16 residues. Trimming at V came to 2 bases and at J to 5 bases, leaving 8 bases not matched to a gene. In DNA, the CDR3 is TGTGCCAGCAGCTTCCCTCCGGGACAGGGAGACAATGAGCAGTTCTTC. It translates to CASSFPPGQGDNEQFF.

The J gene is TRBJ2-1, the V gene TRBV6-5; 9 bases align to TRBD2. The junction had 2 bases not matched to a gene; V was cut back by 2 bases and J by 0 bases. The CDR3 is made up of 16 amino acids. Germline assignment: CDR1 MNHEY and CDR2 SVGAGI. DNA of the CDR3: TGTGCCAGCAGTTACCTAGCGGGATTCTCCTACAATGAGCAGTTCTTC. Translating gives CASSYLAGFSYNEQFF.

As for this clone: One end of the junction does not line up with germline, which may come from a read error. The same CDR3 also results from other DNA sequences found in this sample. The rearrangement uses TRBV11-3 and TRBJ1-4; D not resolved. Looked up from germline, CDR1 is SGHNT and CDR2 is YENEEA. The CDR3 covers 15 residues. CDR3 nucleotides: TGTGCCAGCAGCGCCCCGACCCGGAGGTGGGAAAAGCTGTTTTTT. Its translation: CASSAPTRRWEKLFF.

The CDR3 sequence is CASNPTGDTYEQYF. The DNA for the CDR3 is TGTGCCAGCAACCCGACAGGGGACACCTACGAGCAGTACTTC. This chain links TRBV9 with TRBJ2-7; TRBD1 matches 8 bases. Trimming removed 6 bases from V and 2 bases from J; junction bases left unmatched: 7. The CDR3 has 14 amino acids. Looked up from germline, CDR1 is SGDLS and CDR2 is YYNGEE.